This TCR beta chain was documented in a study of T-cell reconstitution after alpha-beta-depleted transplantation in children. Unique molecular identifiers tagged the TCRbeta library. TCRdb ran MiXCR on the PCR reads and lists one entry per CDR3 protein. The data hold about a million distinct CDR3 sequences, with around 30% observed a single time. Study-level points and caveats: Recipient T cells and thymic progenitors that survived gave rise to the high TCRbeta diversity observed at day 60 in some patients. Once a year had passed after transplant, T-cell counts and diversity came mostly from newly produced T cells.

This clonotype was found once. What it binds is not known. Unmatched junction bases numbered 5, after V lost 0 bases and J lost 4 bases. The CDR3 sequence is 17 residues long. CDR1 LGHNA and CDR2 YNFKEQ come from the germline V gene. This sample comprised PBMCs, mostly from graft donor cells, obtained 360 days after TCRalphabeta/CD19-depleted stem cell transplant. J is TRBJ2-5 and V is TRBV4-2, with 13 bases matching TRBD2. The source of this sequence is a boy in the first two years of life who had a stem cell transplant for SCID, so the T cells may come from the graft donor. Here the CDR3 DNA reads TGTGCCAGCAGCCAAGATGCAAGACTAGCGGGGGGAGAGACCCAGTACTTC. It is translated as CASSQDARLAGGETQYF.